This T cell receptor (beta chain) was sequenced during a study of neurological immune-mediated disorders. This clonotype was found many times. Antigen: not known. Notes on the study in general: Grouping of repertoires by phylogeny put those of 18 of 34 multiple sclerosis patients into a single related-CDR3 cluster, a possible signature.

The CDR3 runs to 14 residues. The ends lost 3 bases at V and 4 bases at J; junction bases unmatched: 1. Germline-derived CDR1 and CDR2 are SGHTA and FQGNSA. TCRdb passed the 5' RACE reads through MiXCR, listing each CDR3 protein once. This table has some 66,000 distinct CDR3 sequences, roughly 3.2% appearing once. Sequenced sample: PBMCs. The chain combines TRBV7-2 with TRBJ2-5, with TRBD1 matching 11 bases. The TCR sequence derives from a man aged 35-49 years with multiple sclerosis. The CDR3 DNA reads TGTGCCAGCAGCTTGGACAGGGGGCCAGAGACCCAGTACTTC. Its translation is CASSLDRGPETQYF.